Each of the 14 T cell receptor beta chains below was sequenced from the same sample in a study of T cells after posttransplantation cyclophosphamide. Using immunoSEQ multiplex PCR, the repertoire was profiled, and TCRdb retains in-frame clones only, with some absent. The table records some 14,000 clones, 76% of them present only once. Material: memory CD4+ T cells sorted from PBMCs. These receptors all come from a man aged 50-59 years.

CDR3 in DNA: TGTGCCTGGAGTCCCCTCGGGGTAGAGACCCAGTACTTC. Its translation: CAWSPLGVETQYF. The chain is built from TRBV30 and TRBJ2-5; D perhaps matches TRBD2 (5 bases). The CDR3 runs to 13 residues. Deletions cut 2 bases from V and 4 bases from J, with 11 bases between. Germline V gene lookup returns CDR1 GTSNPN and CDR2 SVGIG (reference sequence). The whole variable domain, remainder taken from reference TRBV30 and TRBJ2-5, is SQTIHQWPATLVQPVGSPLSLECTVEGTSNPNLYWYRQAAGRGLQLLFYSVGIGQISSEVPQNLSASRPQDRQFILSSKKLLLSDSGFYLCAWSPLGVETQYFGPGTRLLVL.

V and J are TRBV19 and TRBJ2-7, with TRBD2 as a possible D gene (6 bases). CDR1 is LNHDA and CDR2 is SQIVND in the germline V gene (reference sequence). V dropped 6 bases and J dropped 4 bases, with 16 bases sitting between them. There are 14 residues in the CDR3. DNA for the CDR3: TGTGCCAGTAGCGCCCTTCTCCGGGGGTACGAGCAGTACTTC. Translated: CASSALLRGYEQYF.

The genes are TRBV2 and TRBJ2-4; maybe TRBD1 (6 bases). The CDR3 runs 13 residues. Trimming stripped 6 bases from V and 2 bases from J, with 8 bases between. Germline values: CDR1 SNHLY, CDR2 FYNNEI. The CDR3 region is CASRTGPKNIQYF. DNA of the CDR3: TGTGCCAGCAGGACAGGACCCAAAAACATTCAGTACTTC. The entire variable domain, with the rest obtained from reference TRBV2 and TRBJ2-4, is as follows: EPEVTQTPSHQVTQMGQEVILRCVPISNHLYFYWYRQILGQKVEFLVSFYNNEISEKSEIFDDQFSVERPDGSNFTLKIRSTKLEDSAMYFCASRTGPKNIQYFGAGTRLSVL.

The gene calls are TRBV28 and TRBJ2-3; D is undetermined. The V end was cut by 7 bases, the J end by 1 base, with 9 bases between. The CDR3 totals 13 residues. CDR1 MDHEN and CDR2 SYDVKM come from the germline V gene. The CDR3 DNA reads as TGTGCCAGCATTACTCGGGGCACAGATACGCAGTATTTT. Its translation: CASITRGTDTQYF.

This clone has just a few counts. The rearrangement links TRBV5-4 to TRBJ2-3; D is ambiguous. Trimming took 0 bases from V and 3 from J, leaving 8 bases between them. CDR1 SGHNT and CDR2 YYREEE come from the germline V gene (reference sequence). The CDR3 sequence is 14 residues long. The CDR3 is CASSLDWSTDTQYF. The CDR3 DNA reads TGTGCCAGCAGCTTGGATTGGAGTACAGATACGCAGTATTTT.

This chain links TRBV2 with TRBJ1-2; 7 nucleotides line up with TRBD1. With V trimmed by 7 bases and J by 0 bases, 2 bases remained unmatched. Per germline, CDR1 SNHLY and CDR2 FYNNEI. This CDR3 has 13 amino acids. CDR3 bases: TGTGCCAGCATGGGACAGTCTAACTATGGCTACACCTTC. Its protein is CASMGQSNYGYTF. The entire variable domain, with the rest obtained from reference TRBV2 and TRBJ1-2, is as follows: EPEVTQTPSHQVTQMGQEVILRCVPISNHLYFYWYRQILGQKVEFLVSFYNNEISEKSEIFDDQFSVERPDGSNFTLKIRSTKLEDSAMYFCASMGQSNYGYTFGSGTRLTVV.

V usage is TRBV4-3 and J usage is TRBJ2-2; D possibly corresponds to TRBD1 (5 bases). The CDR3 spans 15 residues. From germline, CDR1 is LGHNA and CDR2 YSLEER. V was pared by 1 base and J by 1 base, with 7 bases between. The CDR3 region has the DNA TGCGCCAGCAGCCAAGTAGGACAGAACACCGGGGAGCTGTTTTTT. Translating gives CASSQVGQNTGELFF.

V usage is TRBV10-3 and J usage is TRBJ1-1; a weak D match, TRBD1 (6 bases). Germline V gives CDR1 ENHRY, CDR2 SYGVKD. The V and J ends lost 8 bases and 1 base respectively, with 20 bases between them. The CDR3 is made up of 16 amino acids. In DNA, the CDR3 is TGTGCCATCTACCTTGAACCCCGGACAGAGAACACTGAAGCTTTCTTT. Its translation is CAIYLEPRTENTEAFF.

This rearrangement joins TRBV6-1 to TRBJ1-2; maybe TRBD1 (6 bases). The V gene lost 6 bases and the J gene lost 4 bases, with 15 bases spanning the gap. The CDR3 has 14 residues. Germline assignment: CDR1 MNHNS and CDR2 SASEGT. Here the CDR3 reads CASSKTTGPYGYTF. DNA for the CDR3: TGTGCCAGCAGCAAAACGACAGGACCCTATGGCTACACCTTC.

The rearrangement uses TRBV27 and TRBJ1-4; D gene uncertain. The germline V gene encodes CDR1 MNHEY and CDR2 SMNVEV (reference sequence). Trimming took off 2 bases at V and 3 bases at J, with 7 bases between the two ends. The CDR3 is made up of 14 amino acids. CDR3 residues: CASSLTRANEKLFF. In DNA form, the CDR3 reads TGTGCCAGCAGTTTAACTAGGGCTAATGAAAAACTGTTTTTT.

The chain employs TRBV27 and TRBJ1-6, with 8 bases identical to TRBD1. There are 14 residues in the CDR3. Germline V gene data show CDR1 as MNHEY and CDR2 as SMNVEV (reference sequence). V lost 3 bases, J lost 11 bases, and 6 bases stayed unmatched. CDR3 DNA: TGTGCCAGCAGTTTGCAGACAGGGGAAACACCCCTCCACTTT. Its protein product is CASSLQTGETPLHF.

The gene calls are TRBV7-6 and TRBJ2-3, with a possible D match to TRBD2 (6 bases). The CDR3 contains 14 residues. The germline V gene encodes CDR1 SGHVS and CDR2 FNYEAQ. Trimming pared 7 bases from V and 6 bases from J, leaving 17 bases between. The DNA for the CDR3 is TGTGCCAGCACCTCGTTCACTAGCTCGGATACGCAGTATTTT. It encodes CASTSFTSSDTQYF.

This clone was recorded a few times. J is TRBJ1-6 and V is TRBV10-3; 7 nucleotides align to TRBD1. The CDR3 has 13 residues. Germline trimming cut 5 bases from V and 9 bases from J; bases unmatched to any gene: 4. The germline V gene has CDR1 ENHRY and CDR2 SYGVKD. The CDR3 DNA reads TGTGCCATCAGTCGGGACAGCTCTTCACCCCTCCACTTT. Protein product: CAISRDSSSPLHF.

V is TRBV7-3 and J is TRBJ1-6; 7 nucleotides line up with TRBD1. This CDR3 region has 12 residues. V lost 4 bases to trimming and J lost 14 bases; unmatched junction nucleotides: 5. CDR1 is SGHTA and CDR2 is FQGTGA in the germline V gene. CDR3 coding DNA: TGTGCCAGCAGCTCAGACAGGGTCTCCCTCCACTTT. Protein: CASSSDRVSLHF.